Following are 25 T cell receptor beta chains from one sample sequenced in a study of blood T cell repertoires in COVID-19. Using immunoSEQ multiplex PCR, the repertoire was profiled, and TCRdb retains in-frame clones only, with some absent. The repertoire holds approximately 250,000 clones, with just under 85% as singletons. The sample was peripheral blood. These receptors came from a woman aged 60 to 75 with active or convalescent COVID-19.

The V call is TRBV5-1, the J call TRBJ2-5; TRBD1 matches at 7 bases. Trimming cost V 1 base and J 4 bases; bases outside gene matches: 10. Germline V gives CDR1 SGHRS, CDR2 YFSETQ. The length of the CDR3 is 16 residues. The CDR3 spells CASSLTSDRVGETQYF. The CDR3 DNA reads as TGCGCCAGCAGCTTGACATCCGACAGGGTGGGAGAGACCCAGTACTTC.

The chain carries TRBV30 and TRBJ2-5; 8 nucleotides line up with TRBD2. This CDR3 has 14 residues. The germline gives CDR1 GTSNPN, CDR2 SVGIG (reference sequence). Trimming took 3 bases from V and 4 from J; bases not matched to a gene: 7. CDR3 sequence reads: CAWSATAGGETQYF. The DNA of the CDR3 is TGTGCCTGGAGCGCCACCGCGGGAGGAGAGACCCAGTACTTC. The variable domain in full, completed from reference TRBV30 and TRBJ2-5, reads SQTIHQWPATLVQPVGSPLSLECTVEGTSNPNLYWYRQAAGRGLQLLFYSVGIGQISSEVPQNLSASRPQDRQFILSSKKLLLSDSGFYLCAWSATAGGETQYFGPGTRLLVL.

This sequence joins TRBV4-2 and TRBJ2-1; 13 nucleotides match TRBD2. CDR3 size: 19 residues. Germline CDR1 LGHNA, CDR2 YNFKEQ. V lost 4 bases and J lost 9; bases outside the gene matches: 18. This CDR3 reads CASSPHPSGLAGDLGEQFF. Written as DNA, the CDR3 is TGTGCCAGCAGCCCGCATCCCTCTGGACTAGCGGGAGATTTGGGTGAGCAGTTCTTC.

The chain carries TRBV6-2 or TRBV6-3 and TRBJ2-3; maybe TRBD1 (5 bases). With 2 bases removed from V and 10 bases from J, the gap between germline ends came to 10 bases. The CDR3 sequence is 12 residues long. Germline V gene data show CDR1 as MNHEY and CDR2 as SVGEGT. The CDR3 loop is CASSYIPGPQYF. CDR3 DNA sequence: TGTGCCAGCAGTTACATCCCAGGGCCGCAGTATTTT.

The V and J genes are TRBV12-3 or TRBV12-4 and TRBJ1-5, with D possibly being TRBD1 (6 bases). The CDR3 spans 13 residues. Trimming took off 6 bases at V and 5 bases at J, with 11 bases between the two ends. CDR3 sequence reads: CASRQQGDQPQHF. The CDR3 bases are TGTGCCAGCAGGCAACAGGGAGATCAGCCCCAGCATTTT.

The chain joins TRBV15 to TRBJ1-6; D ambiguous. The germline V and J ends were trimmed by 5 bases and 0 bases, with 11 bases remaining between them. CDR3 length equals 16 residues. Germline V lookup: CDR1 LNHNV, CDR2 YYDKDF (reference sequence). The CDR3 region has the DNA TGTGCCACCAGCCCATCCCGTAGCTCCTATAATTCACCCCTCCACTTT. This translates into CATSPSRSSYNSPLHF.

The CDR3 sequence: CASSPRLIAGSQETQYF. The CDR3 DNA reads TGTGCCAGCAGCCCACGACTTATAGCGGGGAGCCAAGAGACCCAGTACTTC. The chain carries TRBV5-4 and TRBJ2-5; 8 nucleotides agree with TRBD2. Germline-derived CDR1 and CDR2 are SGHNT and YYREEE (reference sequence). The CDR3 contains 17 residues. The trim removed 4 bases at V and 1 base at J, leaving 12 bases unmatched.

V usage is TRBV9 and J usage is TRBJ2-4; the D gene is possibly TRBD1 (5 bases). Germline CDR1 reads SGDLS; CDR2 reads YYNGEE. V lost 4 bases to trimming and J lost 6 bases, with 8 bases between them. CDR3 length equals 12 residues. CDR3 DNA: TGTGCCAGCAGCCCTGACAGAAACATTCAGTACTTC. Protein product: CASSPDRNIQYF.

The genes are TRBV12-3 or TRBV12-4 and TRBJ1-2; a weak D match, TRBD1 (6 bases). V lost 4 bases and J lost 5, with 8 bases in between. The CDR3 is 12 residues long. The CDR3 region is CASSYGTYGYTF. Written as DNA, the CDR3 is TGTGCCAGCAGTTACGGGACATATGGCTACACCTTC.

The genes are TRBV27 and TRBJ2-7; D not certain. The V gene lost 7 bases and the J gene lost 5 bases, with 18 bases spanning the gap. This CDR3 region has 14 residues. Germline V gene data show CDR1 as MNHEY and CDR2 as SMNVEV (reference sequence). The CDR3 sequence is CASTSSPRFHEQYF. CDR3 nucleotides: TGTGCCAGCACCTCCAGTCCCAGGTTCCACGAGCAGTACTTC.

This clone is a singleton in its sample. The chain has TRBV11-2 and TRBJ2-7; 8 bases are shared with TRBD2. This CDR3 is 15 amino acids long. V lost 5 bases to trimming and J lost 4 bases; unmatched junction nucleotides: 10. The germline gives CDR1 SGHAT, CDR2 FQNNGV. CDR3 sequence: CASSPLRSGKYEQYF. CDR3 in DNA: TGTGCCAGCAGCCCCCTTCGTAGCGGGAAATACGAGCAGTACTTC.

The chain carries TRBV7-8 and TRBJ2-6; the D is unclear. V was cut by 1 base and J by 0 bases, with 10 bases left in between. The CDR3 contains 17 residues. Germline CDR1 SGHVS, CDR2 FQNEAQ. The CDR3 DNA reads TGTGCCAGCAGCTTAGGGGCAGGATCCTCTGGGGCCAACGTCCTGACTTTC. It codes for CASSLGAGSSGANVLTF.

The rearrangement uses TRBV7-8 and TRBJ2-5; TRBD1 aligns across 7 bases. Trimming cost V 5 bases and J 1 base; bases outside gene matches: 7. Per germline, CDR1 SGHVS and CDR2 FQNEAQ. The CDR3 length is 15 residues. CDR3 bases: TGTGCCAGCAGCCGAAAGGGACAGCCCCAAGAGACCCAGTACTTC. The encoded protein is CASSRKGQPQETQYF.

The chain recombines TRBV28 with TRBJ2-4; 7 nucleotides line up with TRBD1. V lost 3 bases to trimming and J lost 8 bases; unmatched junction nucleotides: 13. The germline CDR1 and CDR2 sequences are MDHEN and SYDVKM. The CDR3 extends over 16 amino acids. The CDR3 DNA follows: TGTGCCAGCAGTTTCAACCGGGACAGCTCTCCGGACATTCAGTACTTC. Translation: CASSFNRDSSPDIQYF.

This chain links TRBV14 with TRBJ1-2; maybe TRBD1 (5 bases). Trimming left V 3 bases short and J 2 bases short, with 16 bases between. Germline loops: CDR1 SGHDN, CDR2 FVKESK. The CDR3 extends over 16 amino acids. This chain's CDR3 is CASSHIRRAGNYGYTF. The CDR3, as DNA: TGTGCCAGCAGCCATATCCGCAGGGCCGGGAACTATGGCTACACCTTC.

This clone was observed a handful of times. This rearrangement joins TRBV19 to TRBJ1-2; the D is unclear. Trimming took off 3 bases at V and 0 bases at J, with 5 bases between the two ends. The germline gives CDR1 LNHDA, CDR2 SQIVND (reference sequence). The CDR3 has 13 residues. In DNA form, the CDR3 reads TGTGCCAGTAGTATTGGAGCTAACTATGGCTACACCTTC. Protein sequence: CASSIGANYGYTF.

V usage is TRBV5-1 and J usage is TRBJ1-1; D might be TRBD1 (6 bases). The germline V and J ends were trimmed by 0 bases and 5 bases, with 14 bases remaining between them. The CDR3 is 15 residues long. CDR1 is SGHRS, CDR2 YFSETQ, per germline. CDR3 in DNA: TGCGCCAGCAGCTTGGAAGTCCCAGGGGTGACTGAAGCTTTCTTT. Amino acids: CASSLEVPGVTEAFF.

The V and J genes are TRBV7-9 and TRBJ2-3; D ambiguous. The CDR3 has 14 amino acids. Trimming pared 1 base from V and 2 bases from J, leaving 7 bases between. Germline loops: CDR1 SEHNR, CDR2 FQNEAQ (reference sequence). Here the CDR3 DNA reads TGTGCCAGCAGCTTAGTCGGAGCCACAGATACGCAGTATTTT. Amino acid sequence: CASSLVGATDTQYF.

This clone was counted a single time. This rearrangement joins TRBV5-6 to TRBJ2-3; 13 bases are a match to TRBD2. V was pared by 3 bases and J by 6 bases, with 7 bases of the junction left unmatched. CDR1 and CDR2 from the germline V gene are SGHDT and YYEEEE. This CDR3 spans 16 amino acids. The CDR3 protein is CASSSQGLAGEDTQYF. As DNA, the CDR3 is TGTGCCAGCAGCTCCCAAGGACTAGCGGGGGAGGATACGCAGTATTTT.

This clone was picked up one time. Other DNA sequences within the sample encode an identical CDR3. This CDR3 is CASSPGLSTDTQYF. The CDR3 DNA reads TGTGCCAGCAGCCCCGGACTTAGCACAGATACGCAGTATTTT. The chain has TRBV7-2 and TRBJ2-3, with D perhaps TRBD2 (5 bases). This CDR3 comprises 14 residues. Germline V gives CDR1 SGHTA, CDR2 FQGNSA. Trimming stripped 5 bases from V and 0 bases from J, with 9 bases between.

The J gene is TRBJ2-1, the V gene TRBV2; a weak D match, TRBD1 (6 bases). Trimming removed 4 bases at V and 10 bases at J, with 14 bases between. This CDR3 comprises 13 residues. Germline V lookup: CDR1 SNHLY, CDR2 FYNNEI. CDR3 DNA: TGTGCCAGCAGTGGGATAAGAGACAGGGAGCAGTTCTTC. It codes for CASSGIRDREQFF. The whole variable domain, filled in from reference TRBV2 and TRBJ2-1, reads EPEVTQTPSHQVTQMGQEVILRCVPISNHLYFYWYRQILGQKVEFLVSFYNNEISEKSEIFDDQFSVERPDGSNFTLKIRSTKLEDSAMYFCASSGIRDREQFFGPGTRLTVL.

In DNA, the CDR3 is TGTGCCAGCAGGGCCGCCAGAGATGGGACTTACGAGCAGTACGTC. Encoded protein: CASRAARDGTYEQYV. This chain joins TRBV5-5 and TRBJ2-7, with D maybe TRBD2 (6 bases). The length of the CDR3 is 15 residues. CDR1 and CDR2 (germline): SGHKS, YYEKEE (reference sequence). The V end was cut by 5 bases, the J end by 4 bases, with 19 bases between.

The rearrangement joins TRBV5-6 to TRBJ2-1; a possible D gene is TRBD2 (6 bases). CDR3 length: 17 amino acids. The ends were cut back, 3 bases at V and 10 bases at J, with 26 bases in the middle. Germline CDR1 reads SGHDT; CDR2 reads YYEEEE. CDR3 in DNA: TGTGCCAGCAGCTCTGGGCCAGGGAGGTTTTTACGGAGCGAGCAGTTCTTC. Translation: CASSSGPGRFLRSEQFF.

The rearrangement links TRBV11-2 to TRBJ1-6, with TRBD1 as a possible D gene (6 bases). The CDR3 covers 17 residues. CDR1 and CDR2 (germline): SGHAT, FQNNGV. V lost 0 bases to trimming and J lost 2 bases, with 11 bases between them. The CDR3 nucleotides are TGTGCCAGCAGCTTAGAACAGGGTGGCACCTATAATTCACCCCTCCACTTT. This encodes CASSLEQGGTYNSPLHF.

The J gene is TRBJ2-5, the V gene TRBV19; 7 bases align to TRBD1. Germline assignment: CDR1 LNHDA and CDR2 SQIVND (reference sequence). V was clipped by 7 bases and J by 5 bases; unmatched bases: 10. The CDR3 runs to 14 residues. The CDR3 nucleotides read TGTGCCAGTACCGAAGACAGGGCTGGCGAGACCCAGTACTTC. Translating it yields CASTEDRAGETQYF.